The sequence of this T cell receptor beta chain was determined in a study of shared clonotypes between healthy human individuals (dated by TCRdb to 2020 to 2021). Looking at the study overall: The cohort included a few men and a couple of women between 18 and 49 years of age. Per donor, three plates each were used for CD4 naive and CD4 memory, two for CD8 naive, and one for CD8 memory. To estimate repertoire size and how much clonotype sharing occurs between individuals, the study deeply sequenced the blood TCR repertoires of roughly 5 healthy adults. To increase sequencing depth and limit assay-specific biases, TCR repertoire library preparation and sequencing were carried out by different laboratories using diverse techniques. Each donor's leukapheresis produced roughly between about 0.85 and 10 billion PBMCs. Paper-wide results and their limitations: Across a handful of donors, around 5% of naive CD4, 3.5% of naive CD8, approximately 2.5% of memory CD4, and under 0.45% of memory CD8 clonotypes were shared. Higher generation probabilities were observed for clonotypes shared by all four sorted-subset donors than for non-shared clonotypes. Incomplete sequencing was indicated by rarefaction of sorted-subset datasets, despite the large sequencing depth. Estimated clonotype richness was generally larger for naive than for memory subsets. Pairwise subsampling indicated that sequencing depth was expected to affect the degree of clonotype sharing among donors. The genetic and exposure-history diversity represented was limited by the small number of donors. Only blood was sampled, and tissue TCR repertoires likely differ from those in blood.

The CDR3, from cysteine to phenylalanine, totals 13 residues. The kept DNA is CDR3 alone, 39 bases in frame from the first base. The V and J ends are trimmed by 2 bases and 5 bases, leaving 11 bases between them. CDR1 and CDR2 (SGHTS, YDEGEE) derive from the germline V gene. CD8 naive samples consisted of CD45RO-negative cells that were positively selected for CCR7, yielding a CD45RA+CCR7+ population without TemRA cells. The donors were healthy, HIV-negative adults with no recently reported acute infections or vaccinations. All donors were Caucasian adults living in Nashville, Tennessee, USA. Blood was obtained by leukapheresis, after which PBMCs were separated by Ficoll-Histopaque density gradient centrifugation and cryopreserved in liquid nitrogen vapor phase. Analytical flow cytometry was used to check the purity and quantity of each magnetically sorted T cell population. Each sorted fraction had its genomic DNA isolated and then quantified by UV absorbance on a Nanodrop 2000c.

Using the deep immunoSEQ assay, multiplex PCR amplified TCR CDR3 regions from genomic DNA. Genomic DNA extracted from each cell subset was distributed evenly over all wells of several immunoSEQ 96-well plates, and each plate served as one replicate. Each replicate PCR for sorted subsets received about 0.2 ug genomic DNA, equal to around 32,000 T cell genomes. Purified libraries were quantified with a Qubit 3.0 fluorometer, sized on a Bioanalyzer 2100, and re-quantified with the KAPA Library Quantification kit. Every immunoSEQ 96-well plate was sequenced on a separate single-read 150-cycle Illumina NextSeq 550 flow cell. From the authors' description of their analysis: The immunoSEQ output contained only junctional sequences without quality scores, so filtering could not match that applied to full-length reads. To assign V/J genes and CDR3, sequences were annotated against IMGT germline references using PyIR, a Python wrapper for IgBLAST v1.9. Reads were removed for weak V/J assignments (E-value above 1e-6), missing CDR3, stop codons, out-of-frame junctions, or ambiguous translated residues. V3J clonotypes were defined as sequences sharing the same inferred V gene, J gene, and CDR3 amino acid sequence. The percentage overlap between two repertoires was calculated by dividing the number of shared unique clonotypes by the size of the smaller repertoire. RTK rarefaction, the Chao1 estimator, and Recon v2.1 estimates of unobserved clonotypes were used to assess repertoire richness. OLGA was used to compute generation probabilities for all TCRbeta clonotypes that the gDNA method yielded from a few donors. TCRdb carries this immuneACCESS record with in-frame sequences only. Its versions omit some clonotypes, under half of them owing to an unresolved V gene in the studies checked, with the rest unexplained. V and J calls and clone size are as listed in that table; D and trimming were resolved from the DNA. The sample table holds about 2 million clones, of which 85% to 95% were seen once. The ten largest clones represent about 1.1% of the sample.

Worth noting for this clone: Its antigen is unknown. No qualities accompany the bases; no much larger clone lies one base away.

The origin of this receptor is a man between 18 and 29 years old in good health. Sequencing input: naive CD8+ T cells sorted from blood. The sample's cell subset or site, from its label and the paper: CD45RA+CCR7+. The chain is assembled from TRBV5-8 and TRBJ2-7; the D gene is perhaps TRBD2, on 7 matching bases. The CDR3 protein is CASSFAGANEQYF. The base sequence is TGTGCCAGCAGCTTTGCGGGGGCGAACGAGCAGTACTTC.